Listed below are T cell receptor beta chains from one sample, sequenced in a study of T cells expressing NK-cell markers. TCRdb reprocessed the 5' RACE reads and stores each CDR3 protein as one record, lacking DNA. In all, the sample yields 500,000 or so distinct CDR3 sequences. The specimen was blood T cells: a sorted CD56 or NKG2C T cell subset, CD4+ or CD8+ T cells, or bulk PBMC T cells (not recorded which). Every receptor here comes from a man aged 18 to 29 in good health. The CDR3 runs from the conserved cysteine through the conserved F or W. The order of the fields is V gene, J gene, CDR3 protein.

v_call: TRBV6-1; j_call: TRBJ2-1; cdr3_aa: CASSEGGTGGQFF
v_call: TRBV20-1; j_call: TRBJ2-1; cdr3_aa: CSARPTSGGDEQFF
v_call: TRBV12-3/TRBV12-4; j_call: TRBJ2-1; cdr3_aa: CASSETGTRFSNEQFF
v_call: TRBV30; j_call: TRBJ2-1; cdr3_aa: CAWSVVLGSSGIRDEQFF
v_call: TRBV2; j_call: TRBJ2-3; cdr3_aa: CASSQRGVGVDTQYF
v_call: TRBV12-3/TRBV12-4; j_call: TRBJ1-1; cdr3_aa: CASSSGGLKAFF
v_call: TRBV29-1; j_call: TRBJ2-7; cdr3_aa: CSVEDGSFNEQYF
v_call: TRBV25-1; j_call: TRBJ1-6; cdr3_aa: CASSDFSGNNSPLHF
v_call: TRBV20-1; j_call: TRBJ2-3; cdr3_aa: CSARATQGNADTQYF
v_call: TRBV4-1; j_call: TRBJ2-3; cdr3_aa: CASSQGWGQSTDTQYF
v_call: TRBV29-1; j_call: TRBJ2-3; cdr3_aa: CSVEVGGTTDTQYF
v_call: TRBV7-6; j_call: TRBJ2-2; cdr3_aa: CASSNYRANTGELFF
v_call: TRBV10-2; j_call: TRBJ2-1; cdr3_aa: CASSRAGEAYNEQFF
v_call: TRBV5-1; j_call: TRBJ1-4; cdr3_aa: CASSRSVATNEKLFF
v_call: TRBV5-1; j_call: TRBJ1-4; cdr3_aa: CASSLVDPSGEKLFF
v_call: TRBV24-1; j_call: TRBJ2-3; cdr3_aa: CATSDLTGSASGILDTQYF
v_call: TRBV28; j_call: TRBJ2-7; cdr3_aa: CASSLWREGHNEQYF
v_call: TRBV7-8; j_call: TRBJ2-3; cdr3_aa: CASSSRLAGLTDTQYF
v_call: TRBV7-2; j_call: TRBJ2-5; cdr3_aa: CASSPPGLGLETQYF
v_call: TRBV10-3; j_call: TRBJ2-3; cdr3_aa: CAISEVWGDHTDTQYF
v_call: TRBV6-2/TRBV6-3; j_call: TRBJ2-1; cdr3_aa: CASSDWGFSYNEQFF
v_call: TRBV12-3/TRBV12-4; j_call: TRBJ2-7; cdr3_aa: CASSWDREIEQYF
v_call: TRBV6-1; j_call: TRBJ2-1; cdr3_aa: CASMSLTGSNEQFF
v_call: TRBV7-9; j_call: TRBJ2-1; cdr3_aa: CASNILESSYNEQFF
v_call: TRBV7-9; j_call: TRBJ1-4; cdr3_aa: CASSDARASNEKLFF
v_call: TRBV2; j_call: TRBJ2-1; cdr3_aa: CARLAEGNNEQFF
v_call: TRBV3-1; j_call: TRBJ1-2; cdr3_aa: CASSPRGGAQLGYTF
v_call: TRBV21-1; j_call: TRBJ2-1; cdr3_aa: CASSKGGRSPSYNEQFF
v_call: TRBV19; j_call: TRBJ2-1; cdr3_aa: CASSIIGTYNEQFF